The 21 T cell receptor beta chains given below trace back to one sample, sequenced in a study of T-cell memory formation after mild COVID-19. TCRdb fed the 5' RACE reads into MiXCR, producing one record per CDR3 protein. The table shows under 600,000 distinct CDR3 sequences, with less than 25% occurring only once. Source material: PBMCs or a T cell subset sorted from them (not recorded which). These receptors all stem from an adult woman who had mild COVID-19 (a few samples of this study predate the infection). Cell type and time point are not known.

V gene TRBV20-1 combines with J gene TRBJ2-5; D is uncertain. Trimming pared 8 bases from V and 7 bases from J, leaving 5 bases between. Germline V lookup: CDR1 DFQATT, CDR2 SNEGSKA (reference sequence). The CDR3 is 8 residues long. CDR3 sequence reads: CSTRTQYF. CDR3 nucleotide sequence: TGCAGTACCAGGACCCAGTACTTC.

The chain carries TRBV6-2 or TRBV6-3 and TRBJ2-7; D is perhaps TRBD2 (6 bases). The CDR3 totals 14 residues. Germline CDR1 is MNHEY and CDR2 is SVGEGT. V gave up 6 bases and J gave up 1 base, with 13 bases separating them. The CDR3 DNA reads TGTGCCAGCAGCTGGGGAGGAGAATCCTACGAGCAGTACTTC. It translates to CASSWGGESYEQYF.

CDR3 residues: CASSLWDKAGSPLHF. CDR3 nucleotide sequence: TGTGCCAGCAGTTTATGGGACAAAGCTGGTTCACCCCTCCACTTT. The chain links TRBV12-3 or TRBV12-4 to TRBJ1-6; weak D call: TRBD1 (6 bases). With 2 bases removed from V and 9 bases from J, the gap between germline ends came to 14 bases. This CDR3 has 15 residues.

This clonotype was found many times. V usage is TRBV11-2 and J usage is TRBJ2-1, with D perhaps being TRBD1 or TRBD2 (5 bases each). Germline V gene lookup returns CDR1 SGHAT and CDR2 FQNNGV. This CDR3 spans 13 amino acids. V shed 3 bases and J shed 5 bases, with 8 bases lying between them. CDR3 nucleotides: TGTGCCAGCAGCTTGGGACCGCACAATGAGCAGTTCTTC. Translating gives CASSLGPHNEQFF. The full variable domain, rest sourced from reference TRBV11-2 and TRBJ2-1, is EAGVAQSPRYKIIEKRQSVAFWCNPISGHATLYWYQQILGQGPKLLIQFQNNGVVDDSQLPKDRFSAERLKGVDSTLKIQPAKLEDSAVYLCASSLGPHNEQFFGPGTRLTVL.

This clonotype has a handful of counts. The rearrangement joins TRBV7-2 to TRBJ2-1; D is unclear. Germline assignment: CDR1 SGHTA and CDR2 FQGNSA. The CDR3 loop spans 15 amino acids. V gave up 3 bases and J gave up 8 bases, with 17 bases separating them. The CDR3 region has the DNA TGTGCCAGCAGCTTTAGTAGAAGTGGGTTCGATGAGCAGTTCTTC. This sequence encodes CASSFSRSGFDEQFF.

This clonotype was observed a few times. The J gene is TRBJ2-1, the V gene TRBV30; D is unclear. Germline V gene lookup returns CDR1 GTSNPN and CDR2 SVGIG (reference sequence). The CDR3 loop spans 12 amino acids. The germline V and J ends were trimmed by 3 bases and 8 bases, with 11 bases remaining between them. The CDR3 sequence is CAWSGPLDEQFF. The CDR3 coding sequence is TGTGCCTGGAGCGGGCCTTTGGATGAGCAGTTCTTC.

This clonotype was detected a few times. The CDR3 DNA sequence: TGCGCCAGCAGCTCAACAATATCATCCAGCTCCTACGAGCAGTACTTC. It translates to CASSSTISSSSYEQYF. V gene TRBV5-1 combines with J gene TRBJ2-7; D remains unclear. The CDR3 is made up of 16 amino acids. Germline loops: CDR1 SGHRS, CDR2 YFSETQ. With 3 bases removed from V and 0 bases from J, the gap between germline ends came to 16 bases.

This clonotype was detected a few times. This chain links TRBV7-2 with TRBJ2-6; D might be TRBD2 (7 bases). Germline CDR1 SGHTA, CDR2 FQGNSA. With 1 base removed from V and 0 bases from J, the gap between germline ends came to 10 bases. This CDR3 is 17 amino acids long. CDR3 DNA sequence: TGTGCCAGCAGCTTAGGGGGGGGGCCCTCTGGGGCCAACGTCCTGACTTTC. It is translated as CASSLGGGPSGANVLTF.

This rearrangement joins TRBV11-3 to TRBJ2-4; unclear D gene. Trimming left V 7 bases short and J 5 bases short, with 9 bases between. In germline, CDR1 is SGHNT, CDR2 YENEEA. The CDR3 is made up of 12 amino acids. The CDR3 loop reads CASTSVQNIQYF. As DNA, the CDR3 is TGTGCCAGCACGTCGGTACAAAACATTCAGTACTTC. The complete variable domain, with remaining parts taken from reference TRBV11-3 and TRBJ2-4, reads EAGVVQSPRYKIIEKKQPVAFWCNPISGHNTLYWYLQNLGQGPELLIRYENEEAVDDSQLPKDRFSAERLKGVDSTLKIQPAELGDSAVYLCASTSVQNIQYFGAGTRLSVL.

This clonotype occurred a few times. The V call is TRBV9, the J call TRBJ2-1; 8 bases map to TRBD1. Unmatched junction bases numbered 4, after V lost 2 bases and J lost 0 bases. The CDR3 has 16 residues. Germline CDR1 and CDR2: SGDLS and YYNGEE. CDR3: CASSVHRGFSYNEQFF. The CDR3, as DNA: TGTGCCAGCAGCGTGCACAGGGGGTTCTCCTACAATGAGCAGTTCTTC.

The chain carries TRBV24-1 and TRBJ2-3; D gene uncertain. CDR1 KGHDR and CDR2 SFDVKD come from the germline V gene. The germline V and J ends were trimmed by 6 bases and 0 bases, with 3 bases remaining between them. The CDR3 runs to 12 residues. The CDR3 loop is CATSQSTDTQYF. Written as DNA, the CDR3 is TGTGCCACCAGTCAGAGCACAGATACGCAGTATTTT.

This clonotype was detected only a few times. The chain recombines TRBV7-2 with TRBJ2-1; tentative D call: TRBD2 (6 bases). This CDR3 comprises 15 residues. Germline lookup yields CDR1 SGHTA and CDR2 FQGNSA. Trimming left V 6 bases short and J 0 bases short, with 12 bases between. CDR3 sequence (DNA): TGTGCCAGCAGTACGGACTACACCTCCTACAATGAGCAGTTCTTC. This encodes CASSTDYTSYNEQFF.

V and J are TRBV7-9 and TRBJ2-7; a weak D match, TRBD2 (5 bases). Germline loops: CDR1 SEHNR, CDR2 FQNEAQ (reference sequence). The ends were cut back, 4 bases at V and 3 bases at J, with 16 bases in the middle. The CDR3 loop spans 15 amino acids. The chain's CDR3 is CASSSGLPSFYEQYF. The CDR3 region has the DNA TGTGCCAGCAGCTCTGGACTCCCCTCTTTCTACGAGCAGTACTTC.

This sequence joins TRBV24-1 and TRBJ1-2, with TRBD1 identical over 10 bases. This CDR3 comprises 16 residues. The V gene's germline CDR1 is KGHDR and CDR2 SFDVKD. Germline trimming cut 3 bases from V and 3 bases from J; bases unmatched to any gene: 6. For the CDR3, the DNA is TGTGCCACCAGTGATCCCTGGACAGGGGGTGACTATGGCTACACCTTC. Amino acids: CATSDPWTGGDYGYTF.

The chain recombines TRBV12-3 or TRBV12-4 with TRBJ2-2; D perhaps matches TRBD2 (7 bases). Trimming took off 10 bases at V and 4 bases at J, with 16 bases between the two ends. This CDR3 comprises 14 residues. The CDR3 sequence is CATGRGAGTGELFF. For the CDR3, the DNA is TGTGCCACCGGCCGGGGGGCCGGCACCGGGGAGCTGTTTTTT.

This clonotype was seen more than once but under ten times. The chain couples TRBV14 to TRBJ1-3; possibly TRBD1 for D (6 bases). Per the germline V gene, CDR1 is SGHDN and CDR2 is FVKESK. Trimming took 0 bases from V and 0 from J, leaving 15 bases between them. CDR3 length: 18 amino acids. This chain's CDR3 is CASSQDGADRSSGNTIYF. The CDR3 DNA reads TGTGCCAGCAGCCAAGACGGGGCCGACAGGTCCTCTGGAAACACCATATATTTT.

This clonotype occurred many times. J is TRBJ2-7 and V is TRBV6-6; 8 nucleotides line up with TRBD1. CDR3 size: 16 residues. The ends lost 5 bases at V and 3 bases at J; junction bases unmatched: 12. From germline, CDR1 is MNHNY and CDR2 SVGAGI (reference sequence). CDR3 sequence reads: CASSATDRGGSYEQYF. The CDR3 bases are TGTGCCAGCAGTGCAACCGACAGGGGAGGAAGCTACGAGCAGTACTTC.

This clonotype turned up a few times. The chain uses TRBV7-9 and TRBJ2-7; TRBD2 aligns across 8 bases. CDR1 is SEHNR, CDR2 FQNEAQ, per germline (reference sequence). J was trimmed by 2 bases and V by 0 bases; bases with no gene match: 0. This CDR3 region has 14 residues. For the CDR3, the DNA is TGTGCCAGCAGCTTAGCTAGCGGGGCCTACGAGCAGTACTTC. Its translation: CASSLASGAYEQYF. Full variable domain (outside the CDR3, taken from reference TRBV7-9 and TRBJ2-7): DTGVSQNPRHKITKRGQNVTFRCDPISEHNRLYWYRQTLGQGPEFLTYFQNEAQLEKSRLLSDRFSAERPKGSFSTLEIQRTEQGDSAMYLCASSLASGAYEQYFGPGTRLTVT.

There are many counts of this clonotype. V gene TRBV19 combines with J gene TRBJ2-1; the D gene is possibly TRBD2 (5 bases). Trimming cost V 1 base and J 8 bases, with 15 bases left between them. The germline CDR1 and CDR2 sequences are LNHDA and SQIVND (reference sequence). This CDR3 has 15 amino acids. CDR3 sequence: CASSIGPSSGYEQFF. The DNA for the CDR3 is TGTGCCAGTAGTATAGGCCCCTCCAGCGGCTATGAGCAGTTCTTC.

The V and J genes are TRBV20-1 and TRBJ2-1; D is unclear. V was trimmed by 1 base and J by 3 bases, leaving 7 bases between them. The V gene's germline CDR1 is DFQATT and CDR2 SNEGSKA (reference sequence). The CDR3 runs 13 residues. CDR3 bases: TGCAGTGCTAGAGTCGTTAACTACAATGAGCAGTTCTTC. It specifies CSARVVNYNEQFF.

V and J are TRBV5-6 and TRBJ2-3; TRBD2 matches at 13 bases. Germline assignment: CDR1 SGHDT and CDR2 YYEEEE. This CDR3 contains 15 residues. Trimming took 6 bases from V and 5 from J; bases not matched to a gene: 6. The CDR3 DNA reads TGTGCCAGCAACGGACTAGCGGGAGCGGTAGATACGCAGTATTTT. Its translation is CASNGLAGAVDTQYF.